The source of this TCR beta chain is a study of blood T cell repertoires in COVID-19. Study overall: The cDNA or gDNA used as material had been derived from T cells, B-cell-depleted T cells, or PBMCs.

V was shortened by 1 base and J by 0 bases, with 10 bases between the two germline ends. Germline CDR1 and CDR2: SGHTA and FQGTGA. The CDR3 runs 16 residues. Produced via immunoSEQ multiplex PCR; TCRdb's table is partial and in-frame only. Of tens of thousands of clones detected, approximately 84% appear once; the ten largest clones hold 14%. Sequenced sample: peripheral blood. This chain connects TRBV7-3 to TRBJ2-1; no clear D gene. The TCR was taken from a human donor in a cohort sampled during active COVID-19. CDR3 residues: CASSLKWAPSYNEQFF. The CDR3 region has the DNA TGTGCCAGCAGCTTAAAGTGGGCCCCCTCCTACAATGAGCAGTTCTTC.